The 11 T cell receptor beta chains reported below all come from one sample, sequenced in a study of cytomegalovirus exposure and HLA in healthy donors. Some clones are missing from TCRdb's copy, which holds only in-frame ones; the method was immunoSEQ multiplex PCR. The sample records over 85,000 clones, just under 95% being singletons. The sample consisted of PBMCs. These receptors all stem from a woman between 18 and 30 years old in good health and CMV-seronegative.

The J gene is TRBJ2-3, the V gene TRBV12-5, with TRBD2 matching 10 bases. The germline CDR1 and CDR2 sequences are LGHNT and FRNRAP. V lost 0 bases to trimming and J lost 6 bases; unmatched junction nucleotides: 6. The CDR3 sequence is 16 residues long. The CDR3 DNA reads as TGTGCTAGTGGTTTGGTCCTAGCGGGGGCCCCGGATACGCAGTATTTT. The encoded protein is CASGLVLAGAPDTQYF.

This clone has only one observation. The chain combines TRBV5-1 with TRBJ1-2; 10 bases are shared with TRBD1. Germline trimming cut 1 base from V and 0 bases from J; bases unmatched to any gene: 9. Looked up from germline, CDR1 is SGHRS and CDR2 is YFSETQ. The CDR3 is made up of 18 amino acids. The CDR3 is CASSLPAGQGPPNYGYTF. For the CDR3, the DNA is TGCGCCAGCAGCTTGCCGGCGGGACAGGGGCCACCTAACTATGGCTACACCTTC.

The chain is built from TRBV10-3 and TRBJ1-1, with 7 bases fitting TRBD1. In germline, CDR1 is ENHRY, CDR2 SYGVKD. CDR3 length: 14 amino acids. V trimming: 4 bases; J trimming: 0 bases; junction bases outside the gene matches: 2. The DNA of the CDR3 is TGTGCCATCAGTGGGGGACAGCTGAACACTGAAGCTTTCTTT. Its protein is CAISGGQLNTEAFF.

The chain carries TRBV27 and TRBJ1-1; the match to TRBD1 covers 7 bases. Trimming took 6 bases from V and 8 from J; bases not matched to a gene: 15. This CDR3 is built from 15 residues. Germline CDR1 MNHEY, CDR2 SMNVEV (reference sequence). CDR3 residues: CASSNNRDSRSEAFF. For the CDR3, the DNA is TGTGCCAGCAGCAACAACCGGGACAGCCGATCCGAAGCTTTCTTT.

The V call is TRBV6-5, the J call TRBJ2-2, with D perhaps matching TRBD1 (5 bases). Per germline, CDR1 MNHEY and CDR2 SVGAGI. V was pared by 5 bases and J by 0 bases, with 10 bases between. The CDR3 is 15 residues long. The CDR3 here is CASSHRRTNTGELFF. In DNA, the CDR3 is TGTGCCAGCAGTCACAGGCGAACGAACACCGGGGAGCTGTTTTTT.

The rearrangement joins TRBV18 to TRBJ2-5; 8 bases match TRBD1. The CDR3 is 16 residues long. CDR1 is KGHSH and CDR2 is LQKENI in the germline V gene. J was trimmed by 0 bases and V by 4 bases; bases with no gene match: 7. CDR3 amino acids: CASSLIGQGYQETQYF. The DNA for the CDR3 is TGTGCCAGCTCACTCATCGGACAGGGCTACCAAGAGACCCAGTACTTC. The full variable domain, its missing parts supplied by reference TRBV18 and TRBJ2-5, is NAGVMQNPRHLVRRRGQEARLRCSPMKGHSHVYWYRQLPEEGLKFMVYLQKENIIDESGMPKERFSAEFPKEGPSILRIQQVVRGDSAAYFCASSLIGQGYQETQYFGPGTRLLVL.

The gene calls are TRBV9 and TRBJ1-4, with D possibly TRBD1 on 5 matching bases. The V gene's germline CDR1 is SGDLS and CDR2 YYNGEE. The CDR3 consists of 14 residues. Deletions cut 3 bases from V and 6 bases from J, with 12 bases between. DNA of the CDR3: TGTGCCAGCAGCGCACAAGACAGTTATGAAAAACTGTTTTTT. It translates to CASSAQDSYEKLFF.

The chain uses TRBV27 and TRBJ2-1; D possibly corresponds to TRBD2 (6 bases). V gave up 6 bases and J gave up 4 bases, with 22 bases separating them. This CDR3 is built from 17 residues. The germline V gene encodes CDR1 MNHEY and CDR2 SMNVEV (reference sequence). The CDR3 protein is CASSPSPASVLYNEQFF. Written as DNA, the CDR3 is TGTGCCAGCAGCCCCTCCCCGGCTAGCGTACTATACAATGAGCAGTTCTTC.

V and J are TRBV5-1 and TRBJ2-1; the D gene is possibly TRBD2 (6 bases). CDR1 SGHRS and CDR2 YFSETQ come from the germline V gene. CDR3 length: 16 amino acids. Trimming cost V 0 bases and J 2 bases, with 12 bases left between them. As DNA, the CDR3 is TGCGCCAGCAGCTTGGGGCGGGACGTACCCTACAATGAGCAGTTCTTC. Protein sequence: CASSLGRDVPYNEQFF.

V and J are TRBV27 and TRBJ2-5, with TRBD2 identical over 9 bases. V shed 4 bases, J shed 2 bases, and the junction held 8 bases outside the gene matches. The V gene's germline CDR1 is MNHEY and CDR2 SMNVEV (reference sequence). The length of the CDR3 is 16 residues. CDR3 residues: CASSSIAGDGQETQYF. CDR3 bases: TGTGCCAGCAGTTCCATAGCGGGGGATGGACAAGAGACCCAGTACTTC.

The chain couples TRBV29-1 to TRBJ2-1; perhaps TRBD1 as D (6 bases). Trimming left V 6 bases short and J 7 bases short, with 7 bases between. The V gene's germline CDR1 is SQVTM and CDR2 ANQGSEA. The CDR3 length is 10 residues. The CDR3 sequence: CSVDRNEQFF. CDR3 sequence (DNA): TGCAGCGTGGACAGAAATGAGCAGTTCTTC.